The text below deals with one T cell receptor beta chain. Its antigen is unidentified. Extraction of RNA preceded its reverse transcription into cDNA, which served as the sequencing template. Assay: immunoSEQ multiplex PCR; the TCRdb copy retains only in-frame clones and omits some. The data show about 180,000 clones, roughly 59% seen once. This entry belongs to a study of CD8+ T cells in alopecia areata. The overall study: Once tofacitinib had been taken for 6 to 18 months, 6 months off drug followed.

Study-level results: Normal scalp had lower clonality than lesional scalp, with alopecia totalis/universalis lesions showing this most strongly.

Between the trimmed V and J ends, which lost 0 bases and 13 bases, there was a span of 16 bases. CDR3 size: 14 residues. Per the germline V gene, CDR1 is SGHVS and CDR2 is FQNEAQ. Collected material from alopecia areata patients comprised lesional scalp punch biopsies and peripheral blood. The V call is TRBV7-8, the J call TRBJ2-1; D remains unclear. The origin of this receptor is a human donor with alopecia areata. Sequencing was performed on CD4+ T cells sorted from blood, taken at week 0. The CDR3 nucleotides are TGTGCCAGCAGCTTAGCGCTAACCACGGGCCATCAGTTCTTC. It yields the protein CASSLALTTGHQFF.